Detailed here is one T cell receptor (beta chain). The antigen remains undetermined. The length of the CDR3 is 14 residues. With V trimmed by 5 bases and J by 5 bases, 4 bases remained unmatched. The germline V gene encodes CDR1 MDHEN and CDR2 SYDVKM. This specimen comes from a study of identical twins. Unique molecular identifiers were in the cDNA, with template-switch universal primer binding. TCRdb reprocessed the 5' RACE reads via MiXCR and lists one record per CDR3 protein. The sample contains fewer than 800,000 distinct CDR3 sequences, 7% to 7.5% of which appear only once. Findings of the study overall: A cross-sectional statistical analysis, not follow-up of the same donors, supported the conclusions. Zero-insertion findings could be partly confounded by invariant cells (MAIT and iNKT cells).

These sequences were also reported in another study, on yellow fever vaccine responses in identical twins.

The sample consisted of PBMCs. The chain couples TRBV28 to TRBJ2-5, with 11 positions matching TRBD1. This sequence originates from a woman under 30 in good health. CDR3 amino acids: CASSGTGGMETQYF. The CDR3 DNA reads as TGTGCCAGCAGTGGGACAGGGGGTATGGAGACCCAGTACTTC.